Listed below are T cell receptor beta chains from one sample, sequenced in a study of T-cell reconstitution after alpha-beta-depleted transplantation in children. TCRdb re-analysed the PCR reads in MiXCR, keeping a single row per CDR3 protein. This table has about 340,000 distinct CDR3 sequences, about an eighth appearing once. Source: PBMCs, taken from the stem cell graft. The receptors shown here come from a human donor who donated a stem cell graft to a child with Fanconi anemia. Both conserved end residues are part of each CDR3. A D gene is named only where the DNA matches it firmly. Clone size is given for some rows only: seen once, a few or many times, or a class if the clone is expanded.

CDR3 length,D gene,V gene,J gene,clone size,CDR3 protein,CDR3 DNA
13,TRBD1,TRBV29-1,TRBJ2-2,many,CSVFRDSTGELFF,TGCAGCGTATTCCGGGACAGCACCGGGGAGCTGTTTTTT
14,-,TRBV7-9,TRBJ1-2,many,CASSLGGLNYGYTF,TGTGCCAGCAGTTTAGGGGGGCTTAACTATGGCTACACCTTC
17,TRBD2,TRBV4-2,TRBJ2-2,many,CASTQRASGGTTGELFF,TGTGCCAGCACCCAAAGGGCTAGCGGGGGAACAACCGGGGAGCTGTTTTTT
16,-,TRBV9,TRBJ2-1,-,CASSDGPGLAYNEQFF,TGTGCCAGCAGCGACGGACCGGGACTCGCCTACAATGAGCAGTTCTTC
15,-,TRBV4-3,TRBJ2-1,many,CASSQEGGPYNEQFF,TGCGCCAGCAGCCAAGAGGGGGGGCCATACAATGAGCAGTTCTTC
15,TRBD1,TRBV5-1,TRBJ2-5,-,CASYPGQGSRETQYF,TGCGCCAGTTATCCGGGACAGGGGTCGCGTGAGACCCAGTACTTC
18,-,TRBV2,TRBJ2-6,many,CASSVVRQSFSGANVLTF,TGTGCCAGCAGTGTAGTGCGACAGAGCTTCTCTGGGGCCAACGTCCTGACTTTC
17,-,TRBV7-2,TRBJ2-4,few,CASSLGDVLRSLNIQYF,TGTGCCAGCAGCTTAGGCGATGTTTTGAGGAGTTTGAACATTCAGTACTTC
16,TRBD2,TRBV20-1,TRBJ2-1,many,CSARKEAGISYNEQFF,TGCAGTGCTAGGAAGGAAGCGGGAATATCCTACAATGAGCAGTTCTTC
13,-,TRBV11-2,TRBJ2-1,few,CASSSDNYNEQFF,TGTGCCAGCAGTTCGGACAACTACAATGAGCAGTTCTTC